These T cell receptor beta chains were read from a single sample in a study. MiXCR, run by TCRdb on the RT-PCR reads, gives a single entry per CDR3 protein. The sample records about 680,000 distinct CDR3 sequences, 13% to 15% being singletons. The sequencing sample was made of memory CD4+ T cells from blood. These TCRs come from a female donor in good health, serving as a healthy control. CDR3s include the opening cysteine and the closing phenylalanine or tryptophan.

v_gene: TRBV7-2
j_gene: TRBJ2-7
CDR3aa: CASRRGQSSYEQYF

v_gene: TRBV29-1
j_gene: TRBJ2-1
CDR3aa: CSVGGGTGRGEQFF

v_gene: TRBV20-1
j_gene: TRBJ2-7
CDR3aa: CSARDWSINSYEQYF

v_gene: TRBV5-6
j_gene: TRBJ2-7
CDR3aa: CASSLGWYYEQYF

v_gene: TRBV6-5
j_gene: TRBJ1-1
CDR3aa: CASRQTGGRTEAFF

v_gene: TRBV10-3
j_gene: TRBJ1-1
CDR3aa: CAISEEKKGWAFF

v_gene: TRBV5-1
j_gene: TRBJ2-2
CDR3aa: CASSLETANTGELFF

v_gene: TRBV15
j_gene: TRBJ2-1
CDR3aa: CATSRSDNEQFF

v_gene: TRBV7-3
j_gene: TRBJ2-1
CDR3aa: CASRSTSGGTKTNEQFF

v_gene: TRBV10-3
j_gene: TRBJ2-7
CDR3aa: CAISVGGEQYF

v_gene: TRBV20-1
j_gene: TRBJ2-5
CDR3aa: CSASNPGQAETQYF

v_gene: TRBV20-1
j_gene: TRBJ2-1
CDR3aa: CSARGETGSNEQFF

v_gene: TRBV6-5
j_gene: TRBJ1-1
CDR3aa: CASKQGQVNTEAFF

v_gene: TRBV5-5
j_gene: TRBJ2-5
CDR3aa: CASSFDPGQETQYF

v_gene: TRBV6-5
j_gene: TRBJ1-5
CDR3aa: CASSYSSYSNQPQHF

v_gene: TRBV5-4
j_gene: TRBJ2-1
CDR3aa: CASSLPVGRGTEQFF

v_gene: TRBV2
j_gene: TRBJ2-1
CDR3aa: CASSLPLAGEFF

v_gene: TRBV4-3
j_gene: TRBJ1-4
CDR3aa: CASSQDYTGGNEKLFF

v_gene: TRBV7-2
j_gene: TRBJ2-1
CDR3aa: CASSLETGREQFF

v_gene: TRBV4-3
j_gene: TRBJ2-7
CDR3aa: CASSRLMGDEQYF

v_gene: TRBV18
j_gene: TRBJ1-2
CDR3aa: CASSPSRGGTDYGYTF

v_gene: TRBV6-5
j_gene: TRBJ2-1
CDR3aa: CASSSYPGLAGGLNEQFF

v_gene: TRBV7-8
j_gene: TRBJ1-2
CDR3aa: CASSLDQVLYGYTF

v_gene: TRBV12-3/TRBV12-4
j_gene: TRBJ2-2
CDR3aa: CASSPHFPSTGELFF

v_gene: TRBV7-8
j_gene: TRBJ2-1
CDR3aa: CASSFTGTVGNEQFF

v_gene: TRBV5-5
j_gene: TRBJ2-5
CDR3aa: CASRAGDRETQYF

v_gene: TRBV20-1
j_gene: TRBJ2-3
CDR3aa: CSAGTGTGTPLDTQYF

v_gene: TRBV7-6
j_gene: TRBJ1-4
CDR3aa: CASSPRTANEKLFF

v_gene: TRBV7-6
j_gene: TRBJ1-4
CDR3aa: CASGGRPNEKLFF

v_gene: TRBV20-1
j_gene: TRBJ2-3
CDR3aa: CSAGPGRDTDTQYF

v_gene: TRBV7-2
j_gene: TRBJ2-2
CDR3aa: CASSLSRPGELFF

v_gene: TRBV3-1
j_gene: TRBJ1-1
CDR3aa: CASSHPGQPFPEAFF